This is a list of T cell receptor beta chains from one sample in a study of T cells in Graves' hyperthyroidism and ophthalmopathy. TCRdb used MiXCR to reprocess the multiplex PCR reads, holding one entry per CDR3 protein. Altogether hundreds of thousands of distinct CDR3 sequences are present, roughly 21% being singletons, with the ten largest covering 40% to 50%. Input material: blood. Receptors originate from a man aged 40-50 years with Graves' ophthalmopathy. The CDR3 runs from the conserved cysteine through the conserved F or W. Clone size, where shown, is once, few, many, or a class for clones that have expanded.

>TRBV20-1|TRBJ2-1|-
CSARRAAVSDEQFF
>TRBV7-8|TRBJ2-3|many
CASSLGVAGGADTQYF
>TRBV7-7|TRBJ2-3|few
CASSLGSGITPTDTQYF
>TRBV20-1|TRBJ2-7|many
CSASLMGSSYEQYF
>TRBV20-1|TRBJ2-7|many
CSARDPAASSYEQYF
>TRBV11-2|TRBJ2-1|many
CAGSLAGVDEQFF
>TRBV7-9|TRBJ2-7|many
CASSRGQGLHEQYF
>TRBV5-6|TRBJ1-6|-
CASSLGSAGLNSPLHF
>TRBV6-2/TRBV6-3|TRBJ2-1|many
CASSRTSANNEQFF
>TRBV7-2|TRBJ2-1|many
CASSLAGWRDEQFF
>TRBV7-9|TRBJ2-3|many
CASSPWGTDTQYF
>TRBV7-8|TRBJ2-1|-
CASTPTRTSSVPRQFF
>TRBV7-2|TRBJ2-4|-
CASSLSTKNIQYF
>TRBV27|TRBJ2-7|many
CASSLRASGGFYEQYF
>TRBV5-1|TRBJ2-3|few
CASSLAWASGDSTDTQYF
>TRBV20-1|TRBJ2-3|-
CSARVFGDTQYF
>TRBV6-5|TRBJ1-5|-
CASSHPQDQPQHF